Sequencing of this T cell receptor beta chain was carried out in a study of blood T cell repertoires in COVID-19 (dated by TCRdb to the early 2020s). Study-wide context: Samples covering the acute and convalescent phases of COVID-19 were provided by collaborators in the United States, Italy and Spain. The prospective study material was composed of cDNA or gDNA derived from T cells, B-cell-depleted T cells, or PBMCs. Subjects who had been exposed to COVID-19, were actively infected with it, or had recovered from it provided the deeply sampled blood TCRbeta repertoires that made up the dataset. The repertoires were released in a freely available public database meant as a resource for research on the immune response to SARS-CoV-2. Samples came from the ongoing ImmuneRACE study (first 160 participants) plus 1,254 subjects from 6 global collaborators. The sample metadata nearly always contained a de-identified subject ID, COVID-19 status, age in years and sex. Where available, HLA class I and class II types were taken from metadata supplied by the sample provider and were not determined by assay-based typing.

Broader findings and caveats from the paper: The amount of clinical and demographic metadata varied by source and participant and was provided uncurated.

TCRbeta CDR3 regions were amplified from genomic DNA using the immunoSEQ Assay, a bias-controlled multiplex PCR. The published analysis was carried out like this. The number of nucleated cells in each sample was estimated by amplification of reference gene primers within the assay. To quantify the absolute abundance of each unique TCRbeta CDR3 rearrangement, sequence reads were collapsed and filtered. For each sample, productive Simpson clonality was calculated as the square root of Simpson's diversity index across productive rearrangements. This is the immuneACCESS table as TCRdb keeps it, with only in-frame sequences that have V and J called. A part of the clones is gone; compared with another copy, unresolved V genes explain less than half, and the rest is unexplained. From that table come the V and J calls and clone size; the DNA was used to work out D and trimming. For this sample there are 150,000 or so clones; more than 85% appear just once. Together, the top ten hold 0.45% to 0.65% of the sample.

The count of this clone is one. It lacks a known antigen. Base qualities are missing; no much larger clone stands one base away. Each collaborating institution followed its own protocols to collect whole blood in K2EDTA tubes. Collaborator samples were shipped for TCRbeta analysis as frozen whole blood, isolated PBMCs, or DNA extracted from either sample type. V loses 2 bases of germline sequence and J loses 6 bases, and the interval between the two ends is 13 bases. Including the terminal cysteine and phenylalanine, the CDR3 comprises 15 residues. The retained sequence is limited to the CDR3, 45 bases, with the frame set at the first base. CDR1 SGHAT and CDR2 FQNNGV are derived from the germline V gene.

Sequencing used peripheral blood. The chain uses TRBV11-2 and TRBJ2-2; the best D guess is TRBD1, with 5 bases matching. The receptor was isolated from a man in his forties or fifties with acute or convalescent COVID-19. The DNA sequence is given as TGTGCCAGCAGCTTAAAGGCAGGGTACGCCGGGGAGCTGTTTTTT. It translates as CASSLKAGYAGELFF.